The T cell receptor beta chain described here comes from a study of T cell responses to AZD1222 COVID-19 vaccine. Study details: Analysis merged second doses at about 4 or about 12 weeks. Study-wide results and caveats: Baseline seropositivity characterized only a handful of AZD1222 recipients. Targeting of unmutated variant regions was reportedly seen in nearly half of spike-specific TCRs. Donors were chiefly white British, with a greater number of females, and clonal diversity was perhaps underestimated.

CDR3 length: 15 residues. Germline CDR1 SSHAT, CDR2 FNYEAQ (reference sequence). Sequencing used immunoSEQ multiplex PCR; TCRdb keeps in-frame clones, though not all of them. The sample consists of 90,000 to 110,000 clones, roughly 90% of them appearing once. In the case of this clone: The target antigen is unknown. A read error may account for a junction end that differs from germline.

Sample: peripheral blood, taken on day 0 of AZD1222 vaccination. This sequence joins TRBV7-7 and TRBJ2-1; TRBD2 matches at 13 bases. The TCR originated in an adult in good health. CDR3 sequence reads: CASSPTSGGATEQFF. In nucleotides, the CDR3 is TGTGCTAGCAGCCCTACTAGCGGGGGGGCTACAGAGCAGTTCTTC.